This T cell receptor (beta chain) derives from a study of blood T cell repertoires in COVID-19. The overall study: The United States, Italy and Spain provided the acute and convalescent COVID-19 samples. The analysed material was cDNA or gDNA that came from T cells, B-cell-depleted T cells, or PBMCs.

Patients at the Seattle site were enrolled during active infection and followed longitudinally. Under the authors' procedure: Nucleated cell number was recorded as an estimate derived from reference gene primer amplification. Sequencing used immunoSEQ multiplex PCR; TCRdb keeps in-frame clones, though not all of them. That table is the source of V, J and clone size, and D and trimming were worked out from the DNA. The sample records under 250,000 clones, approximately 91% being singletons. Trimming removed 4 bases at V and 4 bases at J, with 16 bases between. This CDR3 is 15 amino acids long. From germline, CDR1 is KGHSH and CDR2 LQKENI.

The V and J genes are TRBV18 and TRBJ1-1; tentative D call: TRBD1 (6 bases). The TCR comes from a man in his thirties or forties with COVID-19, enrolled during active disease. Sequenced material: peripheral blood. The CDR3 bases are TGTGCCAGCTCACTCCTCAGGGGTGAGGGCACTGAAGCTTTCTTT. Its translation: CASSLLRGEGTEAFF.